This passage covers 20 T cell receptor beta chains from one sample sequenced in a study of breast tumors, draining lymph nodes, adjacent tissues. The lymph nodes were axillary draining lymph nodes from breast cancer patients. TCRdb recomputed calls from the multiplex PCR reads with MiXCR, one row per CDR3 protein. Of about 180,000 distinct CDR3 sequences detected, about 33% appear once; the ten largest clones hold 3% to 4.5%. Sequencing was performed on axillary lymph node tissue. The source of these receptors is a female donor with breast cancer. Some clones in this sample may be carry-over from other donors' samples.

Turning to this clonotype: A single base separates this from a much larger clone, so it may be a read error. This chain uses TRBV6-5 with TRBJ2-7; D is unresolved. Between the trimmed V and J ends, which lost 6 bases and 0 bases, there was a span of 12 bases. CDR1 MNHEY and CDR2 SVGAGI come from the germline V gene. The CDR3 extends over 14 amino acids. The CDR3 region has the DNA TGTGCCAGCAGCCGGTCCCGGAACTCCTACGAGCAGTACTTC. Amino acid sequence: CASSRSRNSYEQYF.

Turning to this clonotype: The germline gene is not matched at one end of the junction; a read error may be the cause. This rearrangement joins TRBV24-1 to TRBJ2-5; TRBD2 agrees at 12 bases. The CDR3 has 15 residues. Germline CDR1 is KGHDR and CDR2 is SFDVKD. The CDR3 DNA sequence: TGTGCCACCAGTGATCACCGACTAGCGGGGGAGATCCAGTACTTC. It codes for CATSDHRLAGEIQYF.

This clonotype was observed many times. The V and J genes are TRBV4-3 and TRBJ2-7; tentative D call: TRBD1 (6 bases). Trimming removed 0 bases from V and 3 bases from J, with 9 bases in between. The CDR3 consists of 14 residues. The germline CDR1 and CDR2 sequences are LGHNA and YSLEER. CDR3 coding DNA: TGCGCCAGCAGCCAAGATAAACAGGGCTACGAGCAGTACTTC. This translates into CASSQDKQGYEQYF.

This clonotype was seen many times. V is TRBV5-1 and J is TRBJ2-3; 12 positions agree with TRBD2. Trimming cost V 3 bases and J 6 bases; bases outside gene matches: 2. Germline lookup yields CDR1 SGHRS and CDR2 YFSETQ. CDR3 size: 14 residues. The CDR3 spells CASSSGTSGDTQYF. The CDR3 DNA reads TGCGCCAGCAGCTCCGGGACTAGCGGGGATACGCAGTATTTT.

With respect to this clonotype: At one end the junction does not follow the germline gene, possibly because of a read error. This chain connects TRBV29-1 to TRBJ2-7; TRBD1 agrees at 8 bases. CDR1 is SQVTM and CDR2 is ANQGSEA in the germline V gene. The CDR3 loop spans 13 amino acids. CDR3 in amino acids: CSVEGTGLCEQYF. The DNA of the CDR3 is TGTAGCGTTGAAGGGACAGGTCTCTGCGAGCAGTACTTC.

This clonotype was detected many times. The chain links TRBV4-3 to TRBJ1-2; D might be TRBD1 (6 bases). This CDR3 has 14 amino acids. Between the trimmed V and J ends, which lost 3 bases and 2 bases, there was a span of 10 bases. The germline V gene has CDR1 LGHNA and CDR2 YSLEER. CDR3 region: CASSHRTENYGYTF. The CDR3 DNA is TGCGCCAGCAGCCATCGGACAGAAAACTATGGCTACACCTTC.

In its sample, this clonotype was seen a few times. The V gene is TRBV18, the J gene TRBJ1-1; possibly TRBD1 for D (6 bases). The V end was cut by 3 bases, the J end by 3 bases, with 8 bases between. The CDR3 has 13 amino acids. The germline CDR1 and CDR2 sequences are KGHSH and LQKENI. Written as DNA, the CDR3 is TGTGCCAGCTCACCCCACAGGGACACTGAAGCTTTCTTT. This encodes CASSPHRDTEAFF.

This chain uses TRBV20-1 with TRBJ2-3, with 13 bases aligning to TRBD2. Germline V gene sequence: CDR1 DFQATT, CDR2 SNEGSKA (reference sequence). The CDR3 consists of 16 residues. With 1 base clipped from V and 5 bases from J, the junction kept 6 bases outside the gene matches. CDR3 in DNA: TGCAGTGCTAGAGTGATACTAGCGGGGGGGATAGATACGCAGTATTTT. It yields the protein CSARVILAGGIDTQYF.

This clonotype was counted only a few times. This could be a read error, since a much larger clone is one nucleotide away. This chain connects TRBV7-6 to TRBJ2-7; unclear D gene. CDR1 SGHVS and CDR2 FNYEAQ come from the germline V gene. Trimming took 5 bases from V and 2 from J, leaving 10 bases between them. The CDR3 runs 13 residues. In nucleotides, the CDR3 is TGTGCCAGCAGCCTCGCCAGCCCCTACGAGCAGTACTTC. Its protein is CASSLASPYEQYF.

As for this clonotype: A much larger clonotype is one base distant, so this may be a read error. The chain uses TRBV6-6 and TRBJ2-7; TRBD1 agrees at 10 bases. Germline V gene sequence: CDR1 MNHNY, CDR2 SVGAGI (reference sequence). V was clipped by 6 bases and J by 5 bases; unmatched bases: 10. This CDR3 contains 15 residues. CDR3 amino acids: CASSRRDRGADEQYF. The CDR3 DNA follows: TGTGCCAGCAGCCGCCGGGACAGGGGAGCGGACGAGCAGTACTTC.

The chain has TRBV9 and TRBJ1-3; no firm D call. This CDR3 region has 17 residues. The germline V gene encodes CDR1 SGDLS and CDR2 YYNGEE. Trimming shortened V by 3 bases and J by 3 bases, and 19 bases separated the two germline ends. CDR3 sequence: CASSDGKWGGGGNTIYF. In DNA form, the CDR3 reads TGTGCCAGCAGCGACGGCAAATGGGGAGGAGGTGGAAACACCATATATTTT.

This clonotype was observed a few times. This may be a read error: a much more frequent sequence differs by one nucleotide. V gene TRBV5-5 combines with J gene TRBJ1-6; D remains unclear. Germline values: CDR1 SGHKS, CDR2 YYEKEE (reference sequence). The CDR3 contains 13 residues. V was trimmed by 1 base and J by 9 bases, leaving 8 bases between them. CDR3: CASSLLGASPLHF. CDR3 sequence (DNA): TGTGCCAGCAGCTTGCTAGGAGCTTCACCCCTCCACTTT.

On this clonotype itself: The junction departs from germline at one end; a sequencing error may be responsible. V and J are TRBV6-5 and TRBJ2-1; D uncertain. The germline gives CDR1 MNHEY, CDR2 SVGAGI. This CDR3 has 14 amino acids. The CDR3, as DNA: TGTGCCGGCAGACGACCACTTCCCTACAATGAGCGGTTCTTC. It is translated as CAGRRPLPYNERFF.

This clonotype was recorded many times. The V and J genes are TRBV10-3 and TRBJ2-1; no definite D call. Per the germline V gene, CDR1 is ENHRY and CDR2 is SYGVKD. V lost 6 bases, J lost 8 bases, and 14 bases lay in between. The CDR3 extends over 13 amino acids. The CDR3: CAIRAAAWDEQFF. The CDR3 DNA follows: TGTGCCATCAGAGCAGCAGCTTGGGATGAGCAGTTCTTC.

This clonotype appeared many times. This rearrangement joins TRBV6-1 to TRBJ2-1; TRBD2 matches 11 bases. Trimming at V came to 5 bases and at J to 10 bases, leaving 13 bases not matched to a gene. This CDR3 comprises 16 residues. Germline V gives CDR1 MNHNS, CDR2 SASEGT. The CDR3 here is CASSPTGTSGLGEQFF. The CDR3 DNA is TGTGCCAGCAGTCCAACCGGGACTAGCGGCCTCGGGGAGCAGTTCTTC.

The table lists this clonotype with many counts. The chain recombines TRBV24-1 with TRBJ2-7; perhaps D is TRBD1 or TRBD2 (5 bases each). Between the trimmed V and J ends, which lost 4 bases and 1 base, there was a span of 13 bases. Germline V lookup: CDR1 KGHDR, CDR2 SFDVKD. The CDR3 contains 15 residues. CDR3 amino acids: CATSESGASSYEQYF. For the CDR3, the DNA is TGTGCCACCAGTGAATCCGGGGCCTCTTCCTACGAGCAGTACTTC.

A few counts support this clonotype. The chain links TRBV27 to TRBJ2-5; 11 positions match TRBD2. The CDR3 covers 20 residues. Germline V CDR1 and CDR2: MNHEY, SMNVEV (reference sequence). The J segment lost 1 base and the V segment lost 1 base, leaving 14 bases of the junction unmatched. The CDR3 spells CASSLWNPLAGGLRQETQYF. The CDR3 DNA follows: TGTGCCAGCAGTTTATGGAACCCTTTAGCGGGGGGGCTCCGCCAAGAGACCCAGTACTTC.

This chain links TRBV20-1 with TRBJ2-1; D is perhaps TRBD1 (7 bases). CDR3 size: 13 residues. Germline-derived CDR1 and CDR2 are DFQATT and SNEGSKA (reference sequence). The CDR3 region has the DNA TGCAGCGGCGGGATACAGGGGTCCCATGAGCAGTTCTTC. Protein product: CSGGIQGSHEQFF.

This clonotype was observed many times. V gene TRBV7-2 combines with J gene TRBJ2-7; 8 nucleotides match TRBD2. J was trimmed by 3 bases and V by 4 bases; bases with no gene match: 2. Germline V lookup: CDR1 SGHTA, CDR2 FQGNSA. This CDR3 comprises 13 residues. The CDR3 DNA follows: TGTGCCAGCAGCTGGGGACTAGACTACGAGCAGTACTTC. It codes for CASSWGLDYEQYF. The whole variable domain, filled in from reference TRBV7-2 and TRBJ2-7, reads GAGVSQSPSNKVTEKGKDVELRCDPISGHTALYWYRQSLGQGLEFLIYFQGNSAPDKSGLPSDRFSAERTGGSVSTLTIQRTQQEDSAVYLCASSWGLDYEQYFGPGTRLTVT.

This clonotype was counted between two and nine times. The chain combines TRBV6-2 or TRBV6-3 with TRBJ1-5, with D unclear. Germline assignment: CDR1 MNHEY and CDR2 SVGEGT. This CDR3 has 16 residues. With 5 bases removed from V and 2 bases from J, the gap between germline ends came to 16 bases. CDR3 nucleotide sequence: TGTGCCAGCAGTCACGTTTTGGGCGGCGGCAATCAGCCCCAGCATTTT. Translated, it gives CASSHVLGGGNQPQHF.